The 6 T cell receptor beta chains presented below share a single source sample, sequenced in a study of regulatory T cells in long-lasting Graves disease. TCR beta libraries were built with iRepertoire HTBI primers and Arm-PCR of CDR3 regions. MiXCR, run by TCRdb on the multiplex PCR reads, gives a single entry per CDR3 protein. The table includes 360,000 or so distinct CDR3 sequences, 16% detected once. This sample's time point: newly diagnosed GD, antithyroid drugs for less than 3 months. The authors made the TCR library using RNA they extracted from PBMCs. These data also featured in a second study, about T cells in Graves' hyperthyroidism and ophthalmopathy.

This sample comprised peripheral blood mononuclear cells (PBMCs), obtained at new diagnosis, from a patient treated with antithyroid drugs. The receptors were gathered from a man aged 40-49 years with Graves disease.

This clonotype has a count of ten or more. This chain joins TRBV2 and TRBJ2-1; TRBD2 agrees at 8 bases. Losses at the gene ends were 7 bases for V and 9 bases for J; bases not matched to a gene: 11. The CDR3 runs 14 residues. Per the germline V gene, CDR1 is SNHLY and CDR2 is FYNNEI. The DNA for the CDR3 is TGTGCCAGCACGGAGCCGGGGGGGCCGGTTGAGCAGTTCTTC. Translation: CASTEPGGPVEQFF. Supplemented by reference TRBV2 and TRBJ2-1, the full variable domain reads EPEVTQTPSHQVTQMGQEVILRCVPISNHLYFYWYRQILGQKVEFLVSFYNNEISEKSEIFDDQFSVERPDGSNFTLKIRSTKLEDSAMYFCASTEPGGPVEQFFGPGTRLTVL.

The chain has TRBV19 and TRBJ2-2; D is perhaps TRBD2 (6 bases). This CDR3 is built from 17 residues. With 3 bases removed from V and 4 bases from J, the gap between germline ends came to 18 bases. Germline V gene data show CDR1 as LNHDA and CDR2 as SQIVND (reference sequence). In nucleotides, the CDR3 is TGTGCCAGTAGTATCGCCCGTTTAAGACTAGGCACCGGGGAGCTGTTTTTT. It encodes CASSIARLRLGTGELFF.

Only a few counts were recorded for this clonotype. The chain is built from TRBV4-3 and TRBJ2-2, with TRBD1 matching over 8 bases. Germline assignment: CDR1 LGHNA and CDR2 YSLEER. V lost 0 bases to trimming and J lost 2 bases; unmatched junction nucleotides: 5. The CDR3 length is 17 residues. The CDR3 reads CASSQDSRGLNTGELFF. The CDR3 DNA reads TGCGCCAGCAGCCAAGATTCCAGGGGGCTTAACACCGGGGAGCTGTTTTTT.

V gene TRBV11-3 combines with J gene TRBJ2-7; 10 bases align to TRBD1. V dropped 5 bases and J dropped 0; count of bases not matched to a gene: 10. Germline V lookup: CDR1 SGHNT, CDR2 YENEEA. The CDR3 runs to 17 residues. CDR3 sequence (DNA): TGTGCCAGCAGCCCCAACCGGGACAGGGGAGGCTCCTACGAGCAGTACTTC. Its protein product is CASSPNRDRGGSYEQYF.

Notes on this clonotype: A much larger clone is a single base away; this may be a read error. No DNA is shown, since the ends of the CDR3 on it are uncertain; the CDR3 is the one TCRdb lists. This chain uses TRBV9 with TRBJ1-1; no DNA check was done on the table's D call, TRBD1. The CDR3 contains 15 residues when both ends are counted. Germline V gene data show CDR1 as SGDLS and CDR2 as YYNGEE. The CDR3 sequence: CASPPFGAENTEAFF.

This clonotype was observed at least ten times. The rearrangement links TRBV30 to TRBJ1-1, with 7 bases lining up with TRBD1. Germline CDR1 reads GTSNPN; CDR2 reads SVGIG (reference sequence). This CDR3 contains 12 residues. V gave up 3 bases and J gave up 6 bases; unmatched junction bases: 4. CDR3 DNA: TGTGCCTGGAGCCACAGGGGCGCTGAAGCTTTCTTT. Its translation is CAWSHRGAEAFF.